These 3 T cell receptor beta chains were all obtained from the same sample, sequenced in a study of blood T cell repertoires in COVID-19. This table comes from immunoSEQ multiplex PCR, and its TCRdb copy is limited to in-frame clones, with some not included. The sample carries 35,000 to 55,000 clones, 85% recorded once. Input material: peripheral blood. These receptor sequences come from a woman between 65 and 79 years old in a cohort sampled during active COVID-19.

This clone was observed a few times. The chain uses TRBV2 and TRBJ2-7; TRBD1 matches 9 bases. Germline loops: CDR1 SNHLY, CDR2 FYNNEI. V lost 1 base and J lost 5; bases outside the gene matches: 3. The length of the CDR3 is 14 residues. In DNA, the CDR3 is TGTGCCAGCAGTGAAGGGACAGGGGTCCACGAGCAGTACTTC. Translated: CASSEGTGVHEQYF.

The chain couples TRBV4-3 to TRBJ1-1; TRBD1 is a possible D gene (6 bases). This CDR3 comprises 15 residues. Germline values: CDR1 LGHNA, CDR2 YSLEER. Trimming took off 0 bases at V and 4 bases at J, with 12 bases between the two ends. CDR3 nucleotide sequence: TGCGCCAGCAGCCAAGATCAACAGGGTTTCACTGAAGCTTTCTTT. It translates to CASSQDQQGFTEAFF.

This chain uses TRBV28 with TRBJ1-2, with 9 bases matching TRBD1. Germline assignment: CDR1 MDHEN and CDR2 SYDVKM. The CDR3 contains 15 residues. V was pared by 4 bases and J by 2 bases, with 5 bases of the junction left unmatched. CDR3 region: CASSSGQGYNYGYTF. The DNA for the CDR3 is TGTGCCAGCAGTTCGGGACAGGGCTACAACTATGGCTACACCTTC.